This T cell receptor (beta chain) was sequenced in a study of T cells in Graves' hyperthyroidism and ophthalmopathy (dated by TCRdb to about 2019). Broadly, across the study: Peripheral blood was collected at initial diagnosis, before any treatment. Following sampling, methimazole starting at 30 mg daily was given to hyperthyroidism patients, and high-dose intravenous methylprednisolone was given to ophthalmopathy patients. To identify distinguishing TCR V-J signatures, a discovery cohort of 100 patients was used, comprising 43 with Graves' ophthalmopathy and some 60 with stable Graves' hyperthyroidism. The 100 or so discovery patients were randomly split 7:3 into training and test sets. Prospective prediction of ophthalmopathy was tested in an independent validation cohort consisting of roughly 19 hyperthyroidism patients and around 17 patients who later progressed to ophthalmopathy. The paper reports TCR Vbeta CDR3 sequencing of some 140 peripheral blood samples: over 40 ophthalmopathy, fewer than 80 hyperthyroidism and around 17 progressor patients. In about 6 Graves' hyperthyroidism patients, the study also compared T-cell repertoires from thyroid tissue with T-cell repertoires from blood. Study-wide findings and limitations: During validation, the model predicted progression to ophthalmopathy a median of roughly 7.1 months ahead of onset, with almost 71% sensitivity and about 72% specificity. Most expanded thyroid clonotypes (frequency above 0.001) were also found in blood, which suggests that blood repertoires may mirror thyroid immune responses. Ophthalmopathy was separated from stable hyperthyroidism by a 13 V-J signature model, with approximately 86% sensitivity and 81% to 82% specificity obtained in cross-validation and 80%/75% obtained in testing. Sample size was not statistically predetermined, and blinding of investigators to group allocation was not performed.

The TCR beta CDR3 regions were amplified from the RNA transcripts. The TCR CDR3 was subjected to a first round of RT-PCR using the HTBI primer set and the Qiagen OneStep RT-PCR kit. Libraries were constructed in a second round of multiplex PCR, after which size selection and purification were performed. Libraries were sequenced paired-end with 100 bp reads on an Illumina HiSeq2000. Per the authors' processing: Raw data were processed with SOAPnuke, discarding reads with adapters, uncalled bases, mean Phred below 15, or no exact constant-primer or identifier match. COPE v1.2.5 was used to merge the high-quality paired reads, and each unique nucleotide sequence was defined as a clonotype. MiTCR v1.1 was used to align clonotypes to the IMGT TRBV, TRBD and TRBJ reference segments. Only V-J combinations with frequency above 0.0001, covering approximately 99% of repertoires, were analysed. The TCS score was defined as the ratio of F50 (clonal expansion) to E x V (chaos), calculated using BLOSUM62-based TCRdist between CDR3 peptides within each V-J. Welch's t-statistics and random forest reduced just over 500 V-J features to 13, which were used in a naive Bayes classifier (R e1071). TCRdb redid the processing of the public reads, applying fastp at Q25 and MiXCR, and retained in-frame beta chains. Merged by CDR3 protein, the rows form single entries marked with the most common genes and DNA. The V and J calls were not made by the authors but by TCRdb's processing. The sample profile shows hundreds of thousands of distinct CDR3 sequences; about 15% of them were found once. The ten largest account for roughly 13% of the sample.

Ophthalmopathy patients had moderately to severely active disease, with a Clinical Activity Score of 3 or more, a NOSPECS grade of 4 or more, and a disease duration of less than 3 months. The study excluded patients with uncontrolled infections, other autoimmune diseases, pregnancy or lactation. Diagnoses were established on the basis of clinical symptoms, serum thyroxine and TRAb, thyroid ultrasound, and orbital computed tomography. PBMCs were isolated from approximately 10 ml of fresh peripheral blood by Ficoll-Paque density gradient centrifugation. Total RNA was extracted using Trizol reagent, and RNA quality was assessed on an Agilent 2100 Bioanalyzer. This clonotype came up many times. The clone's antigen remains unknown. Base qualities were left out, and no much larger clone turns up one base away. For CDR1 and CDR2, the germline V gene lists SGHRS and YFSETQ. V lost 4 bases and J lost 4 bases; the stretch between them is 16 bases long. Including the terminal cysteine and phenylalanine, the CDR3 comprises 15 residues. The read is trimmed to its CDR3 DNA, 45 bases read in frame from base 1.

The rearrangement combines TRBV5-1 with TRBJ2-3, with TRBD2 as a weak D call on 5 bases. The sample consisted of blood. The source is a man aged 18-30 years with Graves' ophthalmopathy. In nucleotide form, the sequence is TGCGCCAGCAGCACCACGGGGTTTTATTCAGATACGCAGTATTTT. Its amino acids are CASSTTGFYSDTQYF.